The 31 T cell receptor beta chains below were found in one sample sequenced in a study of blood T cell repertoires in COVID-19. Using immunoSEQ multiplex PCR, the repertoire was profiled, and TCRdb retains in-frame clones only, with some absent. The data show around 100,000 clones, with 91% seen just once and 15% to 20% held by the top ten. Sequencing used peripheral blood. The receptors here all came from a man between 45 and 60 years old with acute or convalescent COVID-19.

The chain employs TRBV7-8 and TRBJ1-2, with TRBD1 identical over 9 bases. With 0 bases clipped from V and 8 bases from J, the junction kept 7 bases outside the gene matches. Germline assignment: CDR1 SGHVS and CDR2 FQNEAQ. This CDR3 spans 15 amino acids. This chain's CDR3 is CASSLARGTGNGYTF. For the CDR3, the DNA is TGTGCCAGCAGCTTAGCTAGGGGGACAGGGAACGGCTACACCTTC.

CDR3 nucleotides: TGCGCCAGCTCCCCGGTCGGGAACTATGGCTACACCTTC. Protein: CASSPVGNYGYTF. The V gene is TRBV5-1, the J gene TRBJ1-2; D unclear. CDR3 length: 13 residues. CDR1 and CDR2 (germline): SGHRS, YFSETQ. The germline V and J ends were trimmed by 7 bases and 2 bases, with 12 bases remaining between them.

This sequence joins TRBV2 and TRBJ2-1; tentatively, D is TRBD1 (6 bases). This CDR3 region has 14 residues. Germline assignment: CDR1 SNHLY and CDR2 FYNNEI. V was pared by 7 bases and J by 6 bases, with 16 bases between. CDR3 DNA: TGTGCCAGCAATCCCTCAGGGGCCTCCAATGAGCAGTTCTTC. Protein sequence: CASNPSGASNEQFF.

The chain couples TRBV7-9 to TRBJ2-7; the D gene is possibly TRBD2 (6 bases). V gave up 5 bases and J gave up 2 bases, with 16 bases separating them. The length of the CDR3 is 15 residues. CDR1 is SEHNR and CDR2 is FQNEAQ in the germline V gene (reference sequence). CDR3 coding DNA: TGTGCCAGCAGCCTCGGACGGGGGAAAACCTACGAGCAGTACTTC. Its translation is CASSLGRGKTYEQYF. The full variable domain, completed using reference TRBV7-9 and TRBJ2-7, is DTGVSQNPRHKITKRGQNVTFRCDPISEHNRLYWYRQTLGQGPEFLTYFQNEAQLEKSRLLSDRFSAERPKGSFSTLEIQRTEQGDSAMYLCASSLGRGKTYEQYFGPGTRLTVT.

For the CDR3, the DNA is TGTGCCAGTAGTGGACAGGGAGTCTCGGGGGAGCAGTACTTC. It specifies CASSGQGVSGEQYF. The chain couples TRBV19 to TRBJ2-7; 8 bases align to TRBD1. The trim removed 5 bases at V and 7 bases at J, leaving 10 bases unmatched. Germline loops: CDR1 LNHDA, CDR2 SQIVND (reference sequence). The CDR3 is made up of 14 amino acids.

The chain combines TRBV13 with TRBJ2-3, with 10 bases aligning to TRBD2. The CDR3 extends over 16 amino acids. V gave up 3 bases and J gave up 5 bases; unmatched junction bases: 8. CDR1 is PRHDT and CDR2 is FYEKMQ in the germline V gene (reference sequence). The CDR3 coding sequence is TGTGCCAGCAGCTTTTTTAGCGGGGGGCGGGGAGATACGCAGTATTTT. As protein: CASSFFSGGRGDTQYF.

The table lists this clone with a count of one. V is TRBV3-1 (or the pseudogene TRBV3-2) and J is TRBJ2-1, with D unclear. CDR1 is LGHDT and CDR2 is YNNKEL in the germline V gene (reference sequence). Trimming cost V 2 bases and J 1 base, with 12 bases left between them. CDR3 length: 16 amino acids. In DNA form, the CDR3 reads TGTGCCAGCAGCCAAAATTACGGCGGATCCTACAATGAGCAGTTCTTC. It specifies CASSQNYGGSYNEQFF.

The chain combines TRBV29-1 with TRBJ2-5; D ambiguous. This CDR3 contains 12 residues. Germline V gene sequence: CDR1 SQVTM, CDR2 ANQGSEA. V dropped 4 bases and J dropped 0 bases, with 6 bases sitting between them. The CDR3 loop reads CSVVSNQETQYF. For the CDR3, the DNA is TGCAGCGTTGTTAGTAACCAAGAGACCCAGTACTTC.

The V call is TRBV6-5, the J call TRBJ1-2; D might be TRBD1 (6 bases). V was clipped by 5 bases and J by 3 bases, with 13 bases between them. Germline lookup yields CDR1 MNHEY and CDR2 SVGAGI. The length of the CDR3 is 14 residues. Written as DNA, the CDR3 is TGTGCCAGCAGTCCACAGGGCTGGGACTATGGCTACACCTTC. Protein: CASSPQGWDYGYTF.

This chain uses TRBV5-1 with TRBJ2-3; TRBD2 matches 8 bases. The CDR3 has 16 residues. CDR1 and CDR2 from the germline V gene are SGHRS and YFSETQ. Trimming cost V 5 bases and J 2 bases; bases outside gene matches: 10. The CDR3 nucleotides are TGCGCCAGCAGGCCCTTTTTTAGCGGGAACACAGATACGCAGTATTTT. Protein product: CASRPFFSGNTDTQYF.

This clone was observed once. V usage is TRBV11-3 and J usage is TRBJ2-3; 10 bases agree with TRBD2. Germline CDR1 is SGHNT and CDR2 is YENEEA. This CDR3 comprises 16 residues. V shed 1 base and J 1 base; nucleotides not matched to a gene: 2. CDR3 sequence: CASSLGTSGRTDTQYF. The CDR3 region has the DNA TGTGCCAGCAGCTTAGGGACTAGCGGCCGCACAGATACGCAGTATTTT.

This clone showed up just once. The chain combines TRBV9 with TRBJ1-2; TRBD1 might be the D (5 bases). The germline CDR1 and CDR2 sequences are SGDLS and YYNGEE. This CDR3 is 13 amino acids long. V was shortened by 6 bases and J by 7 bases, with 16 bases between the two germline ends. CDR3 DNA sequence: TGTGCCAGCAAGGGGAAAAGGGAATCTGGCTACACCTTC. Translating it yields CASKGKRESGYTF.

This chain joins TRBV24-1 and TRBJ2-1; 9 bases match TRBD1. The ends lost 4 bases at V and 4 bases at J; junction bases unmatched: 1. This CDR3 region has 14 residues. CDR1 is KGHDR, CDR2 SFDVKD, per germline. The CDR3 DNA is TGTGCCACCAGTGAGGGACAGGGATACAATGAGCAGTTCTTC. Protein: CATSEGQGYNEQFF.

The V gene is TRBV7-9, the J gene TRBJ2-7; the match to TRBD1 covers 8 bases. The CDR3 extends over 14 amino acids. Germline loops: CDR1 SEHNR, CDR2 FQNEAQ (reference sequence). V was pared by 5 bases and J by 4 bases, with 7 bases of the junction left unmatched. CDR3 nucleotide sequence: TGTGCCAGCAGCCCAAGACAGGGGCCGTACGAGCAGTACTTC. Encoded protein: CASSPRQGPYEQYF.

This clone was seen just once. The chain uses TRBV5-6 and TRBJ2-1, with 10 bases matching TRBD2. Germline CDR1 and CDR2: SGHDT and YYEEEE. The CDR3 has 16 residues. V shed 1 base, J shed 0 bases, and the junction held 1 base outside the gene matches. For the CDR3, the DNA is TGTGCCAGCAGCTTGATAGCGGGGGGCTCCTACAATGAGCAGTTCTTC. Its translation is CASSLIAGGSYNEQFF.

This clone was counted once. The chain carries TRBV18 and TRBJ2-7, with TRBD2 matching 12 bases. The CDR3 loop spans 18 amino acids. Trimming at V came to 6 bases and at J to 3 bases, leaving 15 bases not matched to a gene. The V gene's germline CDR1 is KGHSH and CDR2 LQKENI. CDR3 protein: CASSPSQETSGGNYEQYF. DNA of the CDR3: TGTGCCAGCTCTCCCTCCCAGGAGACTAGCGGGGGTAACTACGAGCAGTACTTC.

The CDR3 nucleotides are TGTGCCAGCAGCCACAGGGGAAATGAGCAGTTCTTC. Its translation: CASSHRGNEQFF. J is TRBJ2-1 and V is TRBV14, with TRBD1 as a possible D gene (6 bases). The V end lost 3 bases, the J end lost 7 bases, and 7 bases lay between the germline ends. CDR3 length: 12 residues. Germline V gene data show CDR1 as SGHDN and CDR2 as FVKESK.

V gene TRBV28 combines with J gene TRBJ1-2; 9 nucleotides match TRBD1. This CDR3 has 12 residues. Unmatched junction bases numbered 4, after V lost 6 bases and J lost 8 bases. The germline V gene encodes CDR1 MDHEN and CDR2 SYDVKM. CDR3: CASSVQGAGYTF. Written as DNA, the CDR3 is TGTGCCAGCAGCGTACAGGGGGCAGGCTACACCTTC.

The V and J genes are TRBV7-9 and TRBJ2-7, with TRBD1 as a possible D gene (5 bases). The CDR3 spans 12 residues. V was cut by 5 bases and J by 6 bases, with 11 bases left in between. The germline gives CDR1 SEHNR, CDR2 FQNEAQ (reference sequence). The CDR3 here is CASSPQGFEQYF. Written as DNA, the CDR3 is TGTGCCAGCAGCCCCCAGGGCTTCGAGCAGTACTTC.

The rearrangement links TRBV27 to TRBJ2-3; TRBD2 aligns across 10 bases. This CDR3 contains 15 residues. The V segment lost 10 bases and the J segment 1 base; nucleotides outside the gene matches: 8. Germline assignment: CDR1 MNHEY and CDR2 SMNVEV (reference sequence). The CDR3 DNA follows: TGTGCCACCAATGCAGGGACTAGCGGCACAGATACGCAGTATTTT. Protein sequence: CATNAGTSGTDTQYF.

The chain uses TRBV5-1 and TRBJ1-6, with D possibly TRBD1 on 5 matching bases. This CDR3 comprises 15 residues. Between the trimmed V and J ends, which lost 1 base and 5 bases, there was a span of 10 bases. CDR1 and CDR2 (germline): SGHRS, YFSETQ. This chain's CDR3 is CASSLLSGNNSPLHF. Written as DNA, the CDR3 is TGCGCCAGCAGCTTGTTGTCAGGGAATAATTCACCCCTCCACTTT. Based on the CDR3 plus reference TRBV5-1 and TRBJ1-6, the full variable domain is KAGVTQTPRYLIKTRGQQVTLSCSPISGHRSVSWYQQTPGQGLQFLFEYFSETQRNKGNFPGRFSGRQFSNSRSEMNVSTLELGDSALYLCASSLLSGNNSPLHFGNGTRLTVT.

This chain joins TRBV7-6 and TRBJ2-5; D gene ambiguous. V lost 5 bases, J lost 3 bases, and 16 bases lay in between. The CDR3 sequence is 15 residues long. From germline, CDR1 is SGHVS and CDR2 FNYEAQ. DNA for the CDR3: TGTGCCAGCAGCCTCTCAGGTTACAGAGAAGAGACCCAGTACTTC. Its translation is CASSLSGYREETQYF.

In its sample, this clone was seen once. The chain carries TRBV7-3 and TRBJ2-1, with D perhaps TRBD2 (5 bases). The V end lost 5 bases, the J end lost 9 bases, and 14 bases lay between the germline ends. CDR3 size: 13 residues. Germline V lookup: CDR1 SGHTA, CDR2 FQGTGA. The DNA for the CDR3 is TGTGCCAGCAGCCTAGACGAGGGCGGTGAGCAGTTCTTC. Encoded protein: CASSLDEGGEQFF.

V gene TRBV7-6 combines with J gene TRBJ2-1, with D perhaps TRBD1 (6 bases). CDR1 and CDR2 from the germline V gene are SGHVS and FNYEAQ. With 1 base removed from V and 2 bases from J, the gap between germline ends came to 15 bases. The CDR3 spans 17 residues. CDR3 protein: CASSLVVQGSPYNEQFF. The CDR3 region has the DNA TGTGCCAGCAGCTTAGTGGTTCAGGGGTCCCCCTACAATGAGCAGTTCTTC. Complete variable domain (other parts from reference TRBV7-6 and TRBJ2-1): GAGVSQSPRYKVTKRGQDVALRCDPISGHVSLYWYRQALGQGPEFLTYFNYEAQQDKSGLPNDRFSAERPEGSISTLTIQRTEQRDSAMYRCASSLVVQGSPYNEQFFGPGTRLTVL.

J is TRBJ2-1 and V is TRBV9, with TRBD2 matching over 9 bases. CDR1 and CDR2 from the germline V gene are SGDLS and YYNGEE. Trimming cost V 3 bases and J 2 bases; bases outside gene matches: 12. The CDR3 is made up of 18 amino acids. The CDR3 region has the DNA TGTGCCAGCAGCGCATTCGCCTTTGCGGGGGGGCCCTACAATGAGCAGTTCTTC. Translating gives CASSAFAFAGGPYNEQFF. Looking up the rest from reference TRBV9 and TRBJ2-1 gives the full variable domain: DSGVTQTPKHLITATGQRVTLRCSPRSGDLSVYWYQQSLDQGLQFLIQYYNGEERAKGNILERFSAQQFPDLHSELNLSSLELGDSALYFCASSAFAFAGGPYNEQFFGPGTRLTVL.

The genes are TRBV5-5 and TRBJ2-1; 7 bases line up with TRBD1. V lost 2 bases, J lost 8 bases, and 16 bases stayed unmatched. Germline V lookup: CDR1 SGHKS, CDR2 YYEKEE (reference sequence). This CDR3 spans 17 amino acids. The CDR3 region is CASSLAFRGTPFHEQFF. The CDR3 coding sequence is TGTGCCAGCAGCTTAGCTTTCAGGGGGACCCCCTTCCATGAGCAGTTCTTC.

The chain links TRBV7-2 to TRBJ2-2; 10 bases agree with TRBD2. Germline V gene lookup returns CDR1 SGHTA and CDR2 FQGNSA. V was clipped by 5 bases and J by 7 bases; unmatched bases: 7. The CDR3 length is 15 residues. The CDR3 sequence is CASSPSGGAIGELFF. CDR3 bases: TGTGCCAGCAGCCCGAGCGGGGGGGCCATCGGGGAGCTGTTTTTT.

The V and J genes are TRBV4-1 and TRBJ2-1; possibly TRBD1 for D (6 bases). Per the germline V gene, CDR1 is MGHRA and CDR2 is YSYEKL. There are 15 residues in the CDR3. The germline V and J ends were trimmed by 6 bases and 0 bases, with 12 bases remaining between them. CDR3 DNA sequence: TGCGCCAGCAGATACAGGGTCAACTCCTACAATGAGCAGTTCTTC. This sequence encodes CASRYRVNSYNEQFF.

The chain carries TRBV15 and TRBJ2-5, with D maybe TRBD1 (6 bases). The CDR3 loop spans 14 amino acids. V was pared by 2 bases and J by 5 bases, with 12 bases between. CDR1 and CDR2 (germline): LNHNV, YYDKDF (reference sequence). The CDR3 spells CATSRSQGRETQYF. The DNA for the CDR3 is TGTGCCACCAGCAGATCACAGGGCCGGGAGACCCAGTACTTC.

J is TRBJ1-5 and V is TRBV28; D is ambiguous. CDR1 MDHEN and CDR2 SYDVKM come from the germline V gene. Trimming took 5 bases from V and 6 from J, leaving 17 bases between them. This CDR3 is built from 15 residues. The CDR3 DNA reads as TGTGCCAGCAGTACTCCACGAGGTCCCTTTCAGCCCCAGCATTTT. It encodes CASSTPRGPFQPQHF.

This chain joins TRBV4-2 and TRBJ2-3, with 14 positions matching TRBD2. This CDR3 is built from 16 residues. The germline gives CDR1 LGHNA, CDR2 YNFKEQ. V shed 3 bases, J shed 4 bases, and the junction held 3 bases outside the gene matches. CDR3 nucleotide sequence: TGTGCCAGCAGCCAGACTAGCGGGGGGGCATCAGATACGCAGTATTTT. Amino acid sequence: CASSQTSGGASDTQYF.